The T cell receptor beta chain described here comes from a study of OX40 agonist ivuxolimab in advanced cancers. Study-wide background: Those treated in dose escalation had hepatocellular carcinoma, melanoma, renal cell cancer or head and neck cancer.

Trimming removed 5 bases from V and 0 bases from J, with 13 bases in between. The germline V gene encodes CDR1 LNHDA and CDR2 SQIVND (reference sequence). This CDR3 region has 15 residues. Comment on this clone: Its antigen is not known.

Libraries were prepared by immunoSEQ multiplex PCR; TCRdb keeps only in-frame clonotypes and omits some of them. This sample has over 70,000 clones; 80% to 90% occur once, and the top ten carry about 2%. Study-level findings and limits: Low levels of normalized T-cell clonal expansion also appeared in some nonresponders.

The chain carries TRBV19 and TRBJ1-2; D may be TRBD1 (5 bases). This specimen was CD4+ or CD8+ T cells sorted from blood, taken in a trial of the OX40 agonist ivuxolimab. This clonotype was obtained from an adult with an advanced solid tumor such as melanoma, head and neck, liver or kidney cancer. CDR3 DNA sequence: TGTGCCAGTAGTGTCCCGCGGGGCGCTAACTATGGCTACACCTTC. The encoded protein is CASSVPRGANYGYTF.